The next 24 T cell receptor beta chains were all read from a single sample in a study of a mutant IDH1 vaccine in newly diagnosed glioma. These receptors have no identified antigens. The time point here: week 47, end of study. Mutant IDH1 20-mer peptide, at 300 ug, made up each vaccine dose, with topical imiquimod. Sequencing was performed with immunoSEQ multiplex PCR; in TCRdb, only in-frame clones are kept and a portion is missing. The sample lists about 34,000 clones, about 86% occurring once. Sequenced material: PBMCs, taken from a glioma patient whose treatment included an IDH1 peptide vaccine. These receptors all come from a woman aged 25 to 39 with glioma.

The V gene is TRBV4-1, the J gene TRBJ2-7; D may correspond to TRBD1 or TRBD2 (6 bases each). V was pared by 1 base and J by 5 bases, with 24 bases between. Germline V gives CDR1 MGHRA, CDR2 YSYEKL. The CDR3 has 18 residues. CDR3 loop: CASSQASGVGRRGDEQYF. CDR3 in DNA: TGCGCCAGCAGCCAAGCGTCAGGGGTGGGCAGGAGGGGAGACGAGCAGTACTTC.

V gene TRBV5-1 combines with J gene TRBJ2-3; 7 bases line up with TRBD2. Unmatched junction bases numbered 8, after V lost 3 bases and J lost 4 bases. The germline gives CDR1 SGHRS, CDR2 YFSETQ. The CDR3 contains 15 residues. CDR3 in DNA: TGCGCCAGCAGCTGGAGCGGGGTAGGGGCAGATACGCAGTATTTT. Protein sequence: CASSWSGVGADTQYF.

In this sample, this clone turned up a few times. The rearrangement uses TRBV19 and TRBJ1-5; TRBD1 agrees at 10 bases. The length of the CDR3 is 18 residues. V shed 9 bases and J 6 bases; nucleotides not matched to a gene: 20. Germline V gene data show CDR1 as LNHDA and CDR2 as SQIVND (reference sequence). The CDR3 region is CASTQAGTGAGGVQPQHF. Here the CDR3 DNA reads TGTGCCAGCACCCAGGCGGGGACAGGGGCGGGAGGCGTTCAGCCCCAGCATTTT.

The rearrangement joins TRBV5-6 to TRBJ2-1, with TRBD2 matching over 7 bases. The J segment lost 9 bases and the V segment lost 2 bases, leaving 2 bases of the junction unmatched. The CDR3 totals 12 residues. CDR1 and CDR2 (germline): SGHDT, YYEEEE. For the CDR3, the DNA is TGTGCCAGCAGCTTCGGGGGGAGTGAGCAGTTCTTC. Its protein product is CASSFGGSEQFF.

V usage is TRBV6-5 and J usage is TRBJ2-7; perhaps TRBD2 as D (6 bases). In germline, CDR1 is MNHEY, CDR2 SVGAGI. V lost 0 bases to trimming and J lost 3 bases, with 15 bases between them. The CDR3 runs 16 residues. In DNA, the CDR3 is TGTGCCAGCAGTTACTCGAGCAGGCCGGAGGGCTACGAGCAGTACTTC. It is translated as CASSYSSRPEGYEQYF.

The CDR3 spells CATSRGPGSGGAYSYEQYF. In nucleotides, the CDR3 is TGTGCCACCAGCAGAGGTCCGGGTAGCGGGGGGGCCTACTCCTACGAGCAGTACTTC. The chain carries TRBV15 and TRBJ2-7; 11 bases are shared with TRBD2. Germline V gene data show CDR1 as LNHNV and CDR2 as YYDKDF (reference sequence). V was clipped by 1 base and J by 0 bases; unmatched bases: 11. There are 19 residues in the CDR3.

The V call is TRBV7-9, the J call TRBJ2-1; D is ambiguous. The germline V gene has CDR1 SEHNR and CDR2 FQNEAQ (reference sequence). The V gene lost 5 bases and the J gene lost 5 bases, with 4 bases spanning the gap. This CDR3 has 11 residues. The CDR3 DNA sequence: TGTGCCAGCAGCCCCGACAATGAGCAGTTCTTC. It codes for CASSPDNEQFF.

The chain combines TRBV6-1 with TRBJ1-2, with D unclear. The V end was cut by 6 bases, the J end by 3 bases, with 11 bases between. Germline lookup yields CDR1 MNHNS and CDR2 SASEGT. CDR3 length equals 13 residues. CDR3 region: CASSSRRDYGYTF. The CDR3, as DNA: TGTGCCAGCAGCTCTCGACGGGACTATGGCTACACCTTC.

This sequence joins TRBV19 and TRBJ1-5; D not resolved. CDR3 length equals 13 residues. Looked up from germline, CDR1 is LNHDA and CDR2 is SQIVND (reference sequence). Trimming removed 0 bases at V and 6 bases at J, with 6 bases between. The CDR3 DNA reads as TGTGCCAGTAGTATAGATCTTACTCAGCCCCAGCATTTT. It codes for CASSIDLTQPQHF.

This chain links TRBV2 with TRBJ1-2; 10 nucleotides match TRBD1. Trimming cost V 6 bases and J 5 bases; bases outside gene matches: 9. The V gene's germline CDR1 is SNHLY and CDR2 FYNNEI. This CDR3 has 15 amino acids. The CDR3 spells CASSQDRGATYGYTF. CDR3 DNA: TGTGCCAGCAGCCAGGACAGGGGGGCCACTTATGGCTACACCTTC.

The chain recombines TRBV27 with TRBJ1-1; TRBD1 matches 7 bases. Germline CDR1 reads MNHEY; CDR2 reads SMNVEV (reference sequence). This CDR3 spans 14 amino acids. V lost 5 bases, J lost 2 bases, and 5 bases stayed unmatched. The CDR3 bases are TGTGCCAGCAGTATCGGGACAGCAAACACTGAAGCTTTCTTT. Protein product: CASSIGTANTEAFF.

The chain employs TRBV5-4 and TRBJ2-5; 8 bases match TRBD2. The V gene's germline CDR1 is SGHNT and CDR2 YYREEE (reference sequence). Losses at the gene ends were 1 base for V and 4 bases for J; bases not matched to a gene: 6. The CDR3 contains 15 residues. The CDR3 region is CASSLPRGDGETQYF. CDR3 nucleotides: TGTGCCAGCAGCTTGCCGCGGGGGGACGGAGAGACCCAGTACTTC.

The chain employs TRBV6-5 and TRBJ2-7; 7 bases line up with TRBD2. The germline CDR1 and CDR2 sequences are MNHEY and SVGAGI. V was clipped by 6 bases and J by 7 bases; unmatched bases: 15. The CDR3 sequence is 15 residues long. CDR3: CASRAGRLGGGEQYF. CDR3 bases: TGTGCCAGCAGGGCCGGTCGTCTTGGGGGGGGAGAGCAGTACTTC.

This sequence joins TRBV7-2 and TRBJ2-5; 8 bases align to TRBD1. Germline V CDR1 and CDR2: SGHTA, FQGNSA. J lost 2 bases, V lost 6 bases, and 5 bases had no gene match. The CDR3 contains 14 residues. CDR3 sequence (DNA): TGTGCCAGCAGGAGGGACAGGCGGCAAGAGACCCAGTACTTC. Translated: CASRRDRRQETQYF.

This chain uses TRBV25-1 with TRBJ1-1; TRBD1 aligns across 11 bases. V lost 5 bases and J lost 11; bases outside the gene matches: 10. Per germline, CDR1 MGHDK and CDR2 SYGVNS. CDR3 length: 14 amino acids. CDR3 sequence (DNA): TGTGCCAGCAGTATGGACAGGGGGCGAGGCGGCGCTTTCTTT. It codes for CASSMDRGRGGAFF.

The chain uses TRBV5-4 and TRBJ1-1, with 8 bases lining up with TRBD1. The V gene end was trimmed by 0 bases and the J gene end by 6 bases; junction bases not matched to a gene: 10. Germline V CDR1 and CDR2: SGHNT, YYREEE (reference sequence). The CDR3 is made up of 16 amino acids. CDR3 in amino acids: CASSLVAGTGPPEAFF. The CDR3 nucleotides read TGTGCCAGCAGCTTGGTTGCCGGGACAGGCCCCCCTGAAGCTTTCTTT.

The chain carries TRBV4-2 and TRBJ2-1; D uncertain. The CDR3 is 11 amino acids. The V and J ends lost 4 bases and 5 bases respectively, with 3 bases between them. CDR1 LGHNA and CDR2 YNFKEQ come from the germline V gene. DNA for the CDR3: TGTGCCAGCAGCCGCAACAATGAGCAGTTCTTC. Translation gives CASSRNNEQFF.

This clone was found a few times. V usage is TRBV2 and J usage is TRBJ1-1; 10 positions agree with TRBD1. The germline CDR1 and CDR2 sequences are SNHLY and FYNNEI. The CDR3 is 12 residues long. With 10 bases clipped from V and 5 bases from J, the junction kept 4 bases outside the gene matches. The CDR3 DNA reads TGTGCCACCCGACAGGGGGCTACTGAAGCTTTCTTT. Translating gives CATRQGATEAFF.

The genes are TRBV18 and TRBJ2-2; D not certain. The CDR3 is 14 amino acids. Germline V gives CDR1 KGHSH, CDR2 LQKENI. The V and J ends lost 3 bases and 0 bases respectively, with 5 bases between them. The CDR3 region is CASSPLANTGELFF. CDR3 coding DNA: TGTGCCAGCTCACCTCTCGCGAACACCGGGGAGCTGTTTTTT.

This clone has just one count. The V and J genes are TRBV15 and TRBJ1-2; D remains ambiguous. The CDR3 length is 16 residues. The V gene's germline CDR1 is LNHNV and CDR2 YYDKDF (reference sequence). The germline V and J ends were trimmed by 1 base and 5 bases, with 17 bases remaining between them. Written as DNA, the CDR3 is TGTGCCACCAGCAGAGGGAAAACGGCTGCTGGGTATGGCTACACCTTC. Translation: CATSRGKTAAGYGYTF.

The chain links TRBV5-1 to TRBJ2-7; tentative D call: TRBD2 (7 bases). V was pared by 4 bases and J by 3 bases, with 17 bases between. The CDR3 sequence is 15 residues long. The germline gives CDR1 SGHRS, CDR2 YFSETQ. The CDR3 sequence: CASSQMQRGHYEQYF. CDR3 DNA: TGCGCCAGCAGCCAAATGCAGCGGGGACACTACGAGCAGTACTTC.

The genes are TRBV2 and TRBJ1-1; a weak D match, TRBD1 (6 bases). The V gene lost 7 bases and the J gene lost 3 bases, with 12 bases spanning the gap. Germline V gene data show CDR1 as SNHLY and CDR2 as FYNNEI. This CDR3 spans 13 amino acids. The CDR3 region has the DNA TGTGCCAGCAACGGGGGCGGGGACACTGAAGCTTTCTTT. Protein sequence: CASNGGGDTEAFF.

This rearrangement joins TRBV7-9 to TRBJ2-7; D possibly corresponds to TRBD2 (6 bases). Looked up from germline, CDR1 is SEHNR and CDR2 is FQNEAQ (reference sequence). The CDR3 contains 15 residues. V gave up 4 bases and J gave up 2 bases, with 15 bases separating them. The CDR3 protein is CASSSTSSLPYEQYF. The DNA of the CDR3 is TGTGCCAGCAGCTCGACTAGTAGTCTTCCCTACGAGCAGTACTTC.

This chain uses TRBV9 with TRBJ1-1; 11 nucleotides line up with TRBD1. The V gene's germline CDR1 is SGDLS and CDR2 YYNGEE. The CDR3 runs to 15 residues. Germline trimming cut 0 bases from V and 5 bases from J; bases unmatched to any gene: 3. For the CDR3, the DNA is TGTGCCAGCAGCGTAGGCGGGACAGGGGGGACTGAAGCTTTCTTT. Protein sequence: CASSVGGTGGTEAFF.